This TCR beta chain was captured by sequencing in a study of graft-versus-host responses after intestinal transplantation. Study-level information: Anti-thymocyte globulin induction, then tacrolimus and steroids for about three years, went to all recipients. Broader study findings: Allografts from individuals with graft-donor T cell macrochimerism displayed high graft-versus-host to host-versus-graft clonal ratios. GvH clones appeared in recipient marrow, some first in ileum or blood.

About this clone itself: Antigen unknown.

Germline values: CDR1 SEHNR, CDR2 FQNEAQ (reference sequence). Trimming took off 5 bases at V and 5 bases at J, with 13 bases between the two ends. This CDR3 contains 14 residues. TCRdb's copy holds only in-frame clones and misses some; the assay was immunoSEQ multiplex PCR. The sample holds 90,000 to 130,000 clones, roughly 93% seen once. The sample in question was unstimulated CD8+ T cells sorted from spleen or lymph node cells, obtained before intestinal transplant. The receptor was isolated from a human donor who received an intestinal transplant. This sequence joins TRBV7-9 and TRBJ2-1; D gene ambiguous. In DNA form, the CDR3 reads TGTGCCAGCAGCCCGAATTTGGGTCACAATGAGCAGTTCTTC. This gives the protein CASSPNLGHNEQFF.